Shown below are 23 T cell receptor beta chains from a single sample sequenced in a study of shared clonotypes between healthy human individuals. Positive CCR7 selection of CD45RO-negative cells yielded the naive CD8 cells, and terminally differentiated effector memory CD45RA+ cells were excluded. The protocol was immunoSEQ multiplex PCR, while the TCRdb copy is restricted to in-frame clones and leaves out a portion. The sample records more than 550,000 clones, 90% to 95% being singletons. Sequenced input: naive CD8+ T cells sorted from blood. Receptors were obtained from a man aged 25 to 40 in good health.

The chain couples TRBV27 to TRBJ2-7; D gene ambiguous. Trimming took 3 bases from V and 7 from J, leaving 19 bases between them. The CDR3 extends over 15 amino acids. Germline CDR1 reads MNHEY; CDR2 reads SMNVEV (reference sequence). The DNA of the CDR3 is TGTGCCAGCAGTTTTAGACGAATTACCGGCTGGGAGCAGTACTTC. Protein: CASSFRRITGWEQYF.

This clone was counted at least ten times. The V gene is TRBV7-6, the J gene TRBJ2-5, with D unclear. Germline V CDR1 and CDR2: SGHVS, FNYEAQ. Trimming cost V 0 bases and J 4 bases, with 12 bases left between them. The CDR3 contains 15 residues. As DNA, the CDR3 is TGTGCCAGCAGCTTAGCGGCTAGTCTGGGAGAGACCCAGTACTTC. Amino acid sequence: CASSLAASLGETQYF.

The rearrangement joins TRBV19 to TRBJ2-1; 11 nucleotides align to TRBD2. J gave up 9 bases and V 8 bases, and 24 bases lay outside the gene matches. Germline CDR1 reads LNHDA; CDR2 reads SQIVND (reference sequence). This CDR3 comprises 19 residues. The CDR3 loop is CASGRATLAGVPGIGEQFF. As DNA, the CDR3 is TGTGCCAGTGGCCGGGCAACACTAGCGGGAGTTCCCGGAATAGGTGAGCAGTTCTTC.

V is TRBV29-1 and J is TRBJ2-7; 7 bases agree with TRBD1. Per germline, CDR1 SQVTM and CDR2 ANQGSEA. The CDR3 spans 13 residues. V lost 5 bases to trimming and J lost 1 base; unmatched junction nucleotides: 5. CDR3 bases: TGCAGCGTTTCCGGGACAGAGTCCTACGAGCAGTACTTC. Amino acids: CSVSGTESYEQYF.

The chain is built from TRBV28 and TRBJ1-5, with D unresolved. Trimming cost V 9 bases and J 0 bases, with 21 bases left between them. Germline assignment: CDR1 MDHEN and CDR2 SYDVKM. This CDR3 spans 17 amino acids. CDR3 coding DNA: TGTGCCAGTAACTCCCGGACGGAGATGTATAGCAATCAGCCCCAGCATTTT. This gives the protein CASNSRTEMYSNQPQHF.

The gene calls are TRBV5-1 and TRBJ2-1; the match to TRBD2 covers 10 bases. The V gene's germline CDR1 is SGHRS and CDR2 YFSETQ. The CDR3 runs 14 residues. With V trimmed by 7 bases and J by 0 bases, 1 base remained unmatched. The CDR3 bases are TGCGCCAGCTGGACTAGCGGCTCCTACAATGAGCAGTTCTTC. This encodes CASWTSGSYNEQFF.

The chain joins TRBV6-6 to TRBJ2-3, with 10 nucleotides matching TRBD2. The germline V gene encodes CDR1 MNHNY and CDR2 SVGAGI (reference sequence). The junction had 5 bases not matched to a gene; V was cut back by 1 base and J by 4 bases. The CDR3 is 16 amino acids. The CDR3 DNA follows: TGTGCCAGCAGTTACTTGGGGACTAGCGACCCAGATACGCAGTATTTT. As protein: CASSYLGTSDPDTQYF.

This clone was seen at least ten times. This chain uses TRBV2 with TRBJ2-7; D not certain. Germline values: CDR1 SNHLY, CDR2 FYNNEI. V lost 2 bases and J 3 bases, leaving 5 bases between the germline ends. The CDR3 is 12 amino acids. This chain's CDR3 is CASSELNYEQYF. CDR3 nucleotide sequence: TGTGCCAGCAGTGAACTGAACTACGAGCAGTACTTC.

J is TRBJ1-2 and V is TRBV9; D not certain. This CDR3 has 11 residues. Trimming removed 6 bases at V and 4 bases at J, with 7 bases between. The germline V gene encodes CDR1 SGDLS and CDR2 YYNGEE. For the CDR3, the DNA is TGTGCCAGCAACGACCCCTATGGCTACACCTTC. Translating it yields CASNDPYGYTF.

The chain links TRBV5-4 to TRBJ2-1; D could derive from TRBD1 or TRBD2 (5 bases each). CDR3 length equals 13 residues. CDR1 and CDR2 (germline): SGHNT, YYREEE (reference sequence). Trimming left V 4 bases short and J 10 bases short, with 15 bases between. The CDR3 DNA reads TGTGCCAGCAGCCCCAATTGGGGCGGGGAGCAGTTCTTC. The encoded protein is CASSPNWGGEQFF.

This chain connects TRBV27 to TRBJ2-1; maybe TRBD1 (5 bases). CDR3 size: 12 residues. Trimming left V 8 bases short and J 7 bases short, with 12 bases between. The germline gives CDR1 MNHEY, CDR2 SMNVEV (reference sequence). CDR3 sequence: CASEGVDNEQFF. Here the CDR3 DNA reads TGTGCCAGCGAAGGGGTAGATAATGAGCAGTTCTTC.

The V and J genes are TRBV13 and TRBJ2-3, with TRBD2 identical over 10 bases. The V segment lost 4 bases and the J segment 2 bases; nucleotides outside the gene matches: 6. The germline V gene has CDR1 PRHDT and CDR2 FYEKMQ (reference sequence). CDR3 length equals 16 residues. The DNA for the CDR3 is TGTGCCAGCAGCTCGTTACTAGCGGGACTCACAGATACGCAGTATTTT. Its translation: CASSSLLAGLTDTQYF.

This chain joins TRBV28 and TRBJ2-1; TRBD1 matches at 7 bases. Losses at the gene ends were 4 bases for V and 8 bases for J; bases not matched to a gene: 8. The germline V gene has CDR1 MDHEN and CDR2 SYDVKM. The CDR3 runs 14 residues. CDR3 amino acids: CASSWETGIDEQFF. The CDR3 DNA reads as TGTGCCAGCAGTTGGGAGACAGGGATCGATGAGCAGTTCTTC.

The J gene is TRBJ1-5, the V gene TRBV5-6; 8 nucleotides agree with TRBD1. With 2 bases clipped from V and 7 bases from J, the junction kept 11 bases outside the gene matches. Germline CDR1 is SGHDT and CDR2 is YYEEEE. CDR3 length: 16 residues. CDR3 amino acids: CASSFGARGPGQPQHF. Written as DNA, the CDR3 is TGTGCCAGCAGCTTTGGGGCCAGGGGGCCTGGGCAGCCCCAGCATTTT.

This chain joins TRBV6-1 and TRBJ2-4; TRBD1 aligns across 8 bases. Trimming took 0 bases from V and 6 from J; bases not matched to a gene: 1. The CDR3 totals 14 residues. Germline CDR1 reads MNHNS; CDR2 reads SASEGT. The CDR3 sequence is CASSEAGTGNIQYF. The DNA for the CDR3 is TGTGCCAGCAGTGAAGCCGGGACAGGAAACATTCAGTACTTC.

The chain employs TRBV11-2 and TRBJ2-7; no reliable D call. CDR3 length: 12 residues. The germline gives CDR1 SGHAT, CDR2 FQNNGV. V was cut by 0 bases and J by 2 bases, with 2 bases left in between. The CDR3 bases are TGTGCCAGCAGCTTAGATGCCTACGAGCAGTACTTC. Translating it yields CASSLDAYEQYF. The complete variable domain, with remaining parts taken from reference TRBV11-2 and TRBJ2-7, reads EAGVAQSPRYKIIEKRQSVAFWCNPISGHATLYWYQQILGQGPKLLIQFQNNGVVDDSQLPKDRFSAERLKGVDSTLKIQPAKLEDSAVYLCASSLDAYEQYFGPGTRLTVT.

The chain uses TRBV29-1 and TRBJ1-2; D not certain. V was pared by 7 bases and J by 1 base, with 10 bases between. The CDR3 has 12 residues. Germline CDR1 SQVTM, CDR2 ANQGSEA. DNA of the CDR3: TGCAGCGGGATGGAGTTTAACTATGGCTACACCTTC. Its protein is CSGMEFNYGYTF.

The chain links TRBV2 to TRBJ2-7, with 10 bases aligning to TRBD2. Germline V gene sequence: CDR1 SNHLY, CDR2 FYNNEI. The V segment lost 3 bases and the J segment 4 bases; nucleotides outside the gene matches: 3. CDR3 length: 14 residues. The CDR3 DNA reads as TGTGCCAGCAGTGAGGATAGCGGGAGGTACGAGCAGTACTTC. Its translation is CASSEDSGRYEQYF.

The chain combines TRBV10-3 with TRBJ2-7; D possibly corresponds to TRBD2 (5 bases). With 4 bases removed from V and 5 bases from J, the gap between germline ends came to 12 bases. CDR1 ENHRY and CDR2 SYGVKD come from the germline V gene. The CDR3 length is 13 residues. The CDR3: CAISAALGNEQYF. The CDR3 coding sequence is TGTGCCATCAGTGCGGCACTCGGGAACGAGCAGTACTTC.

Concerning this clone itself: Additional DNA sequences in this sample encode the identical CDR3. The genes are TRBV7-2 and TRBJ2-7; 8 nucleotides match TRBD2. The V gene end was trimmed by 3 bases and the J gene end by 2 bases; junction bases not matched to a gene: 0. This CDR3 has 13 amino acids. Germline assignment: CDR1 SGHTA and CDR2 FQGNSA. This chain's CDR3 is CASSLGLAYEQYF. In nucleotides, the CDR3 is TGTGCCAGCAGCTTGGGACTAGCCTACGAGCAGTACTTC.

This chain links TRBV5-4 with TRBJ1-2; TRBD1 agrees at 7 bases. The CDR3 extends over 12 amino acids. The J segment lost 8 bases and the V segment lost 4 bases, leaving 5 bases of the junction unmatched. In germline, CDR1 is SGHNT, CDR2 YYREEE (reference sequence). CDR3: CASSLTGYGYTF. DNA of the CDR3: TGTGCCAGCAGCCTGACAGGGTACGGCTACACCTTC.

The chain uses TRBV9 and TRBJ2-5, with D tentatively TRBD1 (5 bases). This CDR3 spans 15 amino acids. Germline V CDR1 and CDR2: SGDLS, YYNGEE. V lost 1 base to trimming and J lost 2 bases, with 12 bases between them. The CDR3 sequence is CASSVRAGSQETQYF. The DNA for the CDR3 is TGTGCCAGCAGCGTAAGGGCAGGGTCTCAAGAGACCCAGTACTTC.

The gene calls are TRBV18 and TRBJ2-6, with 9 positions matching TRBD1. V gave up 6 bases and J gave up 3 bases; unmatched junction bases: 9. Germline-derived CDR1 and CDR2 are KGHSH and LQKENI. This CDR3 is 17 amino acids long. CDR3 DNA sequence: TGTGCCAGCTCCCTCGGACAGGGGAACGGTGGGGCCAACGTCCTGACTTTC. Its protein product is CASSLGQGNGGANVLTF.